The 23 T cell receptor beta chains in this list originate from one sample, sequenced in a study of beta chain features in type 1 diabetes. All of the isolated RNA was reverse transcribed, so expressed TCRB transcripts were sequenced. The data were produced by immunoSEQ multiplex PCR, yet TCRdb's version contains in-frame clones alone and is incomplete. The sample lists around 340,000 clones, approximately 8.2% occurring once. Source material: central memory CD4+ T cells from blood. These receptors all come from a woman aged 18-29 years in good health.

This clone was counted only a few times. The chain couples TRBV19 to TRBJ2-6; perhaps TRBD2 as D (6 bases). From germline, CDR1 is LNHDA and CDR2 SQIVND (reference sequence). With 5 bases removed from V and 4 bases from J, the gap between germline ends came to 12 bases. The CDR3 loop spans 15 amino acids. Written as DNA, the CDR3 is TGTGCCAGTAGTCAAGGAGGGGCCGGGGCCAACGTCCTGACTTTC. Its protein is CASSQGGAGANVLTF.

The chain has TRBV4-1 and TRBJ1-2; 7 positions agree with TRBD1. The CDR3 is 19 amino acids. V was clipped by 1 base and J by 1 base; unmatched bases: 15. Germline CDR1 MGHRA, CDR2 YSYEKL. CDR3 protein: CASSQATRLIAGGNYGYTF. The CDR3 DNA sequence: TGCGCCAGCAGCCAAGCAACTCGTCTGATCGCAGGGGGTAACTATGGCTACACCTTC.

This clone was counted between two and nine times. Other DNA sequences within the sample encode an identical CDR3. This chain joins TRBV29-1 and TRBJ2-1, with TRBD2 matching 16 bases. V lost 5 bases and J lost 9; bases outside the gene matches: 4. Germline V lookup: CDR1 SQVTM, CDR2 ANQGSEA. The length of the CDR3 is 14 residues. The CDR3 loop is CSVRGLAGGGEQFF. The CDR3 DNA follows: TGCAGCGTTAGGGGACTAGCGGGAGGGGGTGAGCAGTTCTTC.

The chain uses TRBV25-1 and TRBJ2-7, with D possibly called TRBD1 or TRBD2 (5 bases each). Trimming stripped 0 bases from V and 1 base from J, with 7 bases between. The V gene's germline CDR1 is MGHDK and CDR2 SYGVNS. The CDR3 sequence is 14 residues long. CDR3 sequence reads: CASSEYGGSYEQYF. Here the CDR3 DNA reads TGTGCCAGCAGTGAATATGGGGGTTCCTACGAGCAGTACTTC.

This clone was counted between two and nine times. The chain has TRBV6-5 and TRBJ2-7; 11 bases are shared with TRBD2. The CDR3 is 15 residues long. V shed 0 bases and J 5 bases; nucleotides not matched to a gene: 3. CDR1 and CDR2 (germline): MNHEY, SVGAGI. Written as DNA, the CDR3 is TGTGCCAGCAGTTACTCACTAGCGGGAGAGGACGAGCAGTACTTC. Residues: CASSYSLAGEDEQYF.

This clone has at least ten counts. The V call is TRBV14, the J call TRBJ1-1; TRBD1 is a possible D gene (6 bases). CDR1 SGHDN and CDR2 FVKESK come from the germline V gene. This CDR3 spans 16 amino acids. The germline V and J ends were trimmed by 3 bases and 3 bases, with 17 bases remaining between them. CDR3 protein: CASSQDSGTWDTEAFF. DNA of the CDR3: TGTGCCAGCAGCCAGGACTCCGGGACATGGGACACTGAAGCTTTCTTT. Drawing the rest from reference TRBV14 and TRBJ1-1, the complete variable domain is EAGVTQFPSHSVIEKGQTVTLRCDPISGHDNLYWYRRVMGKEIKFLLHFVKESKQDESGMPNNRFLAERTGGTYSTLKVQPAELEDSGVYFCASSQDSGTWDTEAFFGQGTRLTVV.

V is TRBV28 and J is TRBJ1-2, with TRBD1 matching over 8 bases. From germline, CDR1 is MDHEN and CDR2 SYDVKM. V lost 7 bases, J lost 0 bases, and 10 bases stayed unmatched. This CDR3 has 16 residues. CDR3 region: CASITLGTGPNYGYTF. The CDR3 DNA follows: TGTGCCAGCATAACCTTAGGGACAGGTCCTAACTATGGCTACACCTTC.

The rearrangement uses TRBV5-6 and TRBJ2-1; 8 bases agree with TRBD2. V lost 4 bases to trimming and J lost 8 bases; unmatched junction nucleotides: 8. CDR1 is SGHDT, CDR2 YYEEEE, per germline. The length of the CDR3 is 14 residues. Here the CDR3 DNA reads TGTGCCAGCAGCGCATCTAGCGGGTCAGATGAGCAGTTCTTC. Protein sequence: CASSASSGSDEQFF.

This chain connects TRBV29-1 to TRBJ2-2; 9 bases agree with TRBD1. Germline V lookup: CDR1 SQVTM, CDR2 ANQGSEA. The CDR3 has 14 amino acids. V was clipped by 5 bases and J by 2 bases; unmatched bases: 3. This CDR3 reads CSVLTGGNTGELFF. The CDR3 bases are TGCAGCGTTCTAACAGGGGGCAACACCGGGGAGCTGTTTTTT.

This clone was recorded a few times. This chain links TRBV5-4 with TRBJ2-3, with 11 bases lining up with TRBD1. CDR3 length: 16 amino acids. V was clipped by 5 bases and J by 3 bases; unmatched bases: 8. The V gene's germline CDR1 is SGHNT and CDR2 YYREEE (reference sequence). The DNA of the CDR3 is TGTGCCAGCAGACCCGGTGGGGACAGGGGGACAGATACGCAGTATTTT. It codes for CASRPGGDRGTDTQYF.

The chain links TRBV23-1 to TRBJ2-7; 9 bases align to TRBD1. TRBV23-1 is sorted into the ORF group, with uncertain function. After removal of 0 bases from V and 4 bases from J, the junction contained 13 bases not matched to a gene. The CDR3 has 18 residues. CDR3 amino acids: CASSQSWRRDRDYYEQYF. The CDR3 DNA reads as TGCGCCAGCAGTCAATCCTGGCGCCGGGACAGGGACTATTACGAGCAGTACTTC.

The table lists this clone with many counts. The J gene is TRBJ2-4, the V gene TRBV11-1; TRBD2 matches at 10 bases. In germline, CDR1 is SGHAT, CDR2 FQDESV (reference sequence). The CDR3 is made up of 14 amino acids. The J segment lost 7 bases and the V segment lost 7 bases, leaving 7 bases of the junction unmatched. The chain's CDR3 is CASTTEREGNIQYF. CDR3 in DNA: TGTGCCAGCACAACAGAGCGGGAGGGGAACATTCAGTACTTC.

This clone turned up a few times. The chain recombines TRBV7-9 with TRBJ2-3; D may be TRBD1 or TRBD2 (6 bases each). Germline lookup yields CDR1 SEHNR and CDR2 FQNEAQ (reference sequence). The V gene lost 1 base and the J gene lost 2 bases, with 10 bases spanning the gap. The length of the CDR3 is 15 residues. DNA for the CDR3: TGTGCCAGCAGCTTAGTCGGGGGCGTCACAGATACGCAGTATTTT. The encoded protein is CASSLVGGVTDTQYF.

In its sample, this clone was seen a few times. V gene TRBV28 combines with J gene TRBJ2-7; 7 positions agree with TRBD2. CDR3 length: 15 amino acids. V lost 5 bases, J lost 0 bases, and 7 bases stayed unmatched. Germline V gene data show CDR1 as MDHEN and CDR2 as SYDVKM. The CDR3, as DNA: TGTGCCAGCAGTGAACTAGCGTCACGCTCCTACGAGCAGTACTTC. Translation: CASSELASRSYEQYF.

V gene TRBV27 combines with J gene TRBJ1-3, with D unresolved. Trimming left V 5 bases short and J 3 bases short, with 8 bases between. The CDR3 runs 13 residues. Germline V gives CDR1 MNHEY, CDR2 SMNVEV (reference sequence). For the CDR3, the DNA is TGTGCCAGCAGTGAAAGAAATGGAAACACCATATATTTT. This gives the protein CASSERNGNTIYF.

This clone came up a few times. The genes are TRBV18 and TRBJ2-2, with D perhaps assigned TRBD1 or TRBD2 (5 bases each). V was clipped by 0 bases and J by 0 bases, with 8 bases between them. CDR1 is KGHSH, CDR2 LQKENI, per germline. This CDR3 contains 16 residues. Written as DNA, the CDR3 is TGTGCCAGCTCACCACCGGGACCCACGAACACCGGGGAGCTGTTTTTT. It yields the protein CASSPPGPTNTGELFF.

A few counts support this clone. The sample holds other DNA sequences that translate to the same CDR3. The V and J genes are TRBV18 and TRBJ2-3; TRBD1 agrees at 8 bases. The V segment lost 0 bases and the J segment 1 base; nucleotides outside the gene matches: 0. CDR3 length: 15 amino acids. From germline, CDR1 is KGHSH and CDR2 LQKENI. CDR3 sequence: CASSPPGQGTDTQYF. The CDR3, as DNA: TGTGCCAGCTCACCACCGGGACAGGGCACAGATACGCAGTATTTT.

This chain joins TRBV29-1 and TRBJ2-5, with 9 bases that match TRBD1. V gave up 7 bases and J gave up 4 bases; unmatched junction bases: 4. Germline V gives CDR1 SQVTM, CDR2 ANQGSEA. CDR3 length equals 12 residues. CDR3 in amino acids: CSGDREGETQYF. The CDR3 DNA is TGCAGCGGGGACAGGGAGGGAGAGACCCAGTACTTC.

This clone was seen more than once but under ten times. The V call is TRBV7-3, the J call TRBJ2-1; possible D gene TRBD2, 5 bases. The V gene lost 1 base and the J gene lost 9 bases, with 10 bases spanning the gap. Germline CDR1 and CDR2: SGHTA and FQGTGA. The CDR3 contains 13 residues. Here the CDR3 reads CASSLISSGEQFF. CDR3 bases: TGTGCCAGCAGCTTAATAAGCAGCGGTGAGCAGTTCTTC. The variable domain in full, completed from reference TRBV7-3 and TRBJ2-1, reads GAGVSQTPSNKVTEKGKYVELRCDPISGHTALYWYRQSLGQGPEFLIYFQGTGAADDSGLPNDRFFAVRPEGSVSTLKIQRTERGDSAVYLCASSLISSGEQFFGPGTRLTVL.

This clone showed up just a few times. This chain joins TRBV5-6 and TRBJ1-1; D not resolved. The CDR3 runs to 13 residues. Looked up from germline, CDR1 is SGHDT and CDR2 is YYEEEE. V gave up 5 bases and J gave up 2 bases, with 10 bases separating them. The CDR3 loop is CASSSTINTEAFF. CDR3 nucleotide sequence: TGTGCCAGCAGTTCAACAATTAACACTGAAGCTTTCTTT.

This clone was seen only a few times. The CDR3 nucleotides are TGCAGCGTTGAAGTCAGCCTCACAGATACGCAGTATTTT. Translation: CSVEVSLTDTQYF. The chain recombines TRBV29-1 with TRBJ2-3; the D is unclear. Germline V gives CDR1 SQVTM, CDR2 ANQGSEA. The CDR3 is 13 residues long. Between the trimmed V and J ends, which lost 1 base and 2 bases, there was a span of 7 bases.

The CDR3 reads CALQSNYGYTF. Here the CDR3 DNA reads TGTGCCTTACAGTCTAACTATGGCTACACCTTC. The chain is built from TRBV28 and TRBJ1-2; no firm D call. Germline assignment: CDR1 MDHEN and CDR2 SYDVKM. This CDR3 has 11 residues. V was shortened by 11 bases and J by 0 bases, with 7 bases between the two germline ends.

This chain connects TRBV6-5 to TRBJ2-3; perhaps TRBD1 as D (6 bases). Germline V gene data show CDR1 as MNHEY and CDR2 as SVGAGI. The V and J ends lost 2 bases and 4 bases respectively, with 16 bases between them. The CDR3 totals 16 residues. The chain's CDR3 is CASSYRGQGLADTQYF. The CDR3 DNA follows: TGTGCCAGCAGTTACCGGGGCCAGGGGTTGGCAGATACGCAGTATTTT.